This paragraph covers one T cell receptor (beta chain) sequence. These data are taken from a study of cytomegalovirus exposure and HLA in healthy donors. PCR used 60 Vbeta primers and 13 Jbeta primers. Produced via immunoSEQ multiplex PCR; TCRdb's table is partial and in-frame only. The sample carries about 160,000 clones, just under 65% recorded once. Germline V lookup: CDR1 MDHEN, CDR2 SYDVKM. The CDR3 sequence is 14 residues long. V was shortened by 3 bases and J by 4 bases, with 13 bases between the two germline ends. The rearrangement links TRBV28 to TRBJ2-7, with a tentative D call TRBD2 (5 bases). The sequence came from a woman aged 55-69 years in good health and CMV-seropositive. Sequenced: PBMCs. The CDR3 region has the DNA TGTGCCAGCAGTTTTGAGGGCGGAGCATACGAGCAGTACTTC. Residues: CASSFEGGAYEQYF.